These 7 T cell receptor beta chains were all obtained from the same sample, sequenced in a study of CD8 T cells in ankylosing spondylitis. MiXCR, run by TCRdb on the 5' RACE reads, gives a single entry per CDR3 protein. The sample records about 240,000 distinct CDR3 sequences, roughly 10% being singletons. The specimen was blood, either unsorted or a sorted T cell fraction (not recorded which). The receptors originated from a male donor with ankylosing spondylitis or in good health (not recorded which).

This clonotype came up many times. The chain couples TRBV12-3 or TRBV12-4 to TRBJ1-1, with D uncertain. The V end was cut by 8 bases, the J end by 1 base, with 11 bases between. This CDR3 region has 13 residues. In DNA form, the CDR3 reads TGTGCCAGCGGCATCCGGACGAACACTGAAGCTTTCTTT. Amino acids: CASGIRTNTEAFF.

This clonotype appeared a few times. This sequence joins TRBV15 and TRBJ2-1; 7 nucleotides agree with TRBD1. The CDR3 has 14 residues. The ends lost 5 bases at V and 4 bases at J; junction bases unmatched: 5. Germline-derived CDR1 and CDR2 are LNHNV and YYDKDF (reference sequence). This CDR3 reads CATSYRGTYNEQFF. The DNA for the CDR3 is TGTGCCACCAGCTACAGGGGAACGTACAATGAGCAGTTCTTC.

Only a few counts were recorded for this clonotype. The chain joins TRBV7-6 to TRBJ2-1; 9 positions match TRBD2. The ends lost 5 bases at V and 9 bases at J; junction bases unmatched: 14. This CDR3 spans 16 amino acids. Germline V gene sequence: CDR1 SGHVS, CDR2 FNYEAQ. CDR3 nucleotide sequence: TGTGCCAGCAGCATTCTAGCGGGACAGCAGGGGAGTGAGCAGTTCTTC. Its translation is CASSILAGQQGSEQFF.

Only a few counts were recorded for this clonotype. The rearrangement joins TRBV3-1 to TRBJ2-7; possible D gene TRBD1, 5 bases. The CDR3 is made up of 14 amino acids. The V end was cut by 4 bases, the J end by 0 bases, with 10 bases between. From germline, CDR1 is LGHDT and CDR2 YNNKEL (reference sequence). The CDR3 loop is CASSPIGDSYEQYF. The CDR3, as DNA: TGTGCCAGCAGCCCCATAGGGGACTCCTACGAGCAGTACTTC.

Written as DNA, the CDR3 is TGTGCCAGCAGCCCTCTAGCGAACACCGGGGAGCTGTTTTTT. Residues: CASSPLANTGELFF. This chain connects TRBV7-8 to TRBJ2-2; unclear D gene. The CDR3 is 14 residues long. CDR1 SGHVS and CDR2 FQNEAQ come from the germline V gene. Deletions cut 5 bases from V and 0 bases from J, with 7 bases between.

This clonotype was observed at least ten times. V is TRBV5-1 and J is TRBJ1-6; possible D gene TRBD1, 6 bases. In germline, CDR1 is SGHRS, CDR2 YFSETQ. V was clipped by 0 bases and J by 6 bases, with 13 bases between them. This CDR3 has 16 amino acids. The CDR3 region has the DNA TGCGCCAGCAGCTTGGAGGGGGGAGGTGGTAATTCACCCCTCCACTTT. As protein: CASSLEGGGGNSPLHF.

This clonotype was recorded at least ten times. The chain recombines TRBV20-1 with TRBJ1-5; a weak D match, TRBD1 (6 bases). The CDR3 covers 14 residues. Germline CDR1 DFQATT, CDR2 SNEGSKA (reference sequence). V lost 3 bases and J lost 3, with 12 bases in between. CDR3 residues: CSASDGQNNQPQHF. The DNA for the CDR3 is TGCAGTGCTAGTGACGGACAGAACAATCAGCCCCAGCATTTT.